Presented here are 18 T cell receptor beta chains from one specimen sequenced in a study of T cells in Graves' hyperthyroidism and ophthalmopathy. TCR beta CDR3 regions were amplified from RNA transcripts. The HTBI primer set was used in a first-round RT-PCR of the TCR CDR3. TCRdb fed the multiplex PCR reads into MiXCR, producing one record per CDR3 protein. Found here are 500,000 to 750,000 distinct CDR3 sequences, around 16% of them singletons; the top ten hold approximately 7%. Sequencing was done on a sample of blood. The receptors derive from a woman in her 30s with Graves' hyperthyroidism.

This clonotype was recorded a few times. CDR3 nucleotide sequence: TGTGCCAGCAGGCCTCCGTACGAAGAGCGGGAGACCCCCTACAATGAGCAGTTCTTC. Protein sequence: CASRPPYEERETPYNEQFF. The genes are TRBV28 and TRBJ2-1, with TRBD2 identical over 8 bases. The CDR3 has 19 residues. The V and J ends lost 6 bases and 2 bases, in that order; junction bases with no gene match: 18. Germline V gene data show CDR1 as MDHEN and CDR2 as SYDVKM.

This clonotype was seen only a few times. The gene calls are TRBV9 and TRBJ1-2, with D maybe TRBD1 (5 bases). This CDR3 has 16 amino acids. The V end was cut by 0 bases, the J end by 1 base, with 13 bases between. Germline CDR1 SGDLS, CDR2 YYNGEE. CDR3 bases: TGTGCCAGCAGCGTAGCTTTGGAGGGGATTAACTATGGCTACACCTTC. Its protein is CASSVALEGINYGYTF.

This clonotype has a count of ten or more. The chain combines TRBV27 with TRBJ2-6, with 11 bases that match TRBD1. Germline values: CDR1 MNHEY, CDR2 SMNVEV (reference sequence). V shed 0 bases and J 2 bases; nucleotides not matched to a gene: 6. The CDR3 consists of 19 residues. The CDR3 is CASSLSGQGDRAGANVLTF. The CDR3 DNA sequence: TGTGCCAGCAGTTTATCGGGACAGGGGGACCGGGCTGGGGCCAACGTCCTGACTTTC.

This clonotype was seen more than once but under ten times. This sequence joins TRBV9 and TRBJ2-2; tentatively, D is TRBD1 (5 bases). Trimming removed 4 bases at V and 7 bases at J, with 20 bases between. Germline V gene lookup returns CDR1 SGDLS and CDR2 YYNGEE. The CDR3 is 16 amino acids. As DNA, the CDR3 is TGTGCCAGCAGCTCACCCGGACAAGGTTTTATCGGGGAGCTGTTTTTT. Translating it yields CASSSPGQGFIGELFF.

In this sample, this clonotype turned up many times. This rearrangement joins TRBV2 to TRBJ1-1; no reliable D call. The germline gives CDR1 SNHLY, CDR2 FYNNEI. The V gene lost 3 bases and the J gene lost 7 bases, with 6 bases spanning the gap. The CDR3 runs to 11 residues. The CDR3 DNA sequence: TGTGCCAGCAGTGACTTATTTGAAGCTTTCTTT. This translates into CASSDLFEAFF.

This clonotype was observed at least ten times. The genes are TRBV7-2 and TRBJ1-1; the D is unclear. Germline V gives CDR1 SGHTA, CDR2 FQGNSA. V was clipped by 9 bases and J by 4 bases, with 21 bases between them. The CDR3 is 15 amino acids. CDR3 DNA: TGTGCCAGTACTCGTGTACGTATAGAAAGCACTGAAGCTTTCTTT. The encoded protein is CASTRVRIESTEAFF.

This clonotype was counted between two and nine times. J is TRBJ2-6 and V is TRBV28; 7 nucleotides match TRBD1. The CDR3 sequence is 19 residues long. From germline, CDR1 is MDHEN and CDR2 SYDVKM. The V segment lost 6 bases and the J segment 0 bases; nucleotides outside the gene matches: 14. The CDR3 loop is CASSSLRGQTISGANVLTF. CDR3 nucleotides: TGTGCCAGCAGCTCCCTAAGGGGACAGACCATCTCTGGGGCCAACGTCCTGACTTTC.

This clonotype was counted only a few times. The CDR3 protein is CASSGRWVDSSYNEQFF. In nucleotides, the CDR3 is TGTGCCAGTAGTGGAAGGTGGGTGGATTCCTCCTACAATGAGCAGTTCTTC. The chain recombines TRBV19 with TRBJ2-1; D is unresolved. Germline V gene lookup returns CDR1 LNHDA and CDR2 SQIVND (reference sequence). This CDR3 spans 17 amino acids. V gave up 5 bases and J gave up 0 bases, with 17 bases separating them.

This clonotype appeared a few times. V and J are TRBV19 and TRBJ1-6; 7 nucleotides line up with TRBD1. In germline, CDR1 is LNHDA, CDR2 SQIVND (reference sequence). Trimming took 5 bases from V and 6 from J; bases not matched to a gene: 7. The CDR3 is 15 residues long. CDR3 bases: TGTGCCAGTAGTGTGACAGGGACTGGTAATTCACCCCTCCACTTT. Translated, it gives CASSVTGTGNSPLHF.

CDR3 sequence: CASSQGSVTGELFF. CDR3 bases: TGTGCCAGCAGTCAAGGGTCCGTAACCGGGGAGCTGTTTTTT. The chain employs TRBV7-3 and TRBJ2-2; D not resolved. This CDR3 comprises 14 residues. Trimming took 6 bases from V and 5 from J, leaving 13 bases between them. Germline V gene lookup returns CDR1 SGHTA and CDR2 FQGTGA.

This clonotype was picked up many times. V usage is TRBV20-1 and J usage is TRBJ2-1; perhaps TRBD2 as D (6 bases). CDR1 is DFQATT, CDR2 SNEGSKA, per germline (reference sequence). The V end lost 1 base, the J end lost 2 bases, and 6 bases lay between the germline ends. The CDR3 extends over 13 amino acids. Here the CDR3 reads CSARGGTYNEQFF. In DNA form, the CDR3 reads TGCAGTGCTAGAGGCGGGACCTACAATGAGCAGTTCTTC.

In its sample, this clonotype was seen a few times. The chain carries TRBV30 and TRBJ2-1; 12 bases are a match to TRBD2. This CDR3 is built from 20 residues. Germline V gene data show CDR1 as GTSNPN and CDR2 as SVGIG (reference sequence). V lost 3 bases and J lost 0; bases outside the gene matches: 15. The DNA for the CDR3 is TGTGCCTGGAGAGCTCCTCCAACTAGCGGGAGGACCGTCTCCTACAATGAGCAGTTCTTC. Translated: CAWRAPPTSGRTVSYNEQFF.

The CDR3 sequence is CAIRPGTETDSNQPQHF. The CDR3 DNA reads as TGTGCCATAAGACCCGGGACAGAGACAGATAGCAATCAGCCCCAGCATTTT. The chain recombines TRBV10-3 with TRBJ1-5, with 7 bases identical to TRBD1. Looked up from germline, CDR1 is ENHRY and CDR2 is SYGVKD. This CDR3 is built from 17 residues. V shed 9 bases and J 0 bases; nucleotides not matched to a gene: 14.

The gene calls are TRBV24-1 and TRBJ2-1; TRBD2 might be the D (6 bases). Germline V lookup: CDR1 KGHDR, CDR2 SFDVKD. There are 12 residues in the CDR3. V gave up 7 bases and J gave up 8 bases, with 11 bases separating them. This CDR3 reads CATSSPGDEQFF. DNA of the CDR3: TGTGCCACCAGCTCCCCGGGGGATGAGCAGTTCTTC.

This clonotype was counted only a few times. This chain connects TRBV19 to TRBJ1-2; D not certain. The CDR3 extends over 13 amino acids. Trimming cost V 4 bases and J 2 bases, with 8 bases left between them. Germline-derived CDR1 and CDR2 are LNHDA and SQIVND (reference sequence). CDR3 residues: CASSTSANYGYTF. The DNA of the CDR3 is TGTGCCAGTAGTACTTCAGCCAACTATGGCTACACCTTC.

In its sample, this clonotype was seen many times. This sequence joins TRBV20-1 and TRBJ2-2; D unclear. This CDR3 is 16 amino acids long. Germline V CDR1 and CDR2: DFQATT, SNEGSKA (reference sequence). V lost 2 bases, J lost 1 base, and 14 bases lay in between. This chain's CDR3 is CSARRGFDGNTGELFF. Here the CDR3 DNA reads TGCAGTGCTAGAAGAGGTTTTGACGGGAACACCGGGGAGCTGTTTTTT.

This clonotype was detected a few times. The J gene is TRBJ1-3, the V gene TRBV6-1, with no clear D. In germline, CDR1 is MNHNS, CDR2 SASEGT. This CDR3 spans 17 amino acids. Deletions cut 5 bases from V and 0 bases from J, with 17 bases between. The CDR3 here is CASSLSKQSLSGNTIYF. CDR3 in DNA: TGTGCCAGCAGTTTGAGTAAACAGAGCCTCTCTGGAAACACCATATATTTT.

This clonotype was counted between two and nine times. The J gene is TRBJ2-5, the V gene TRBV7-9; D is possibly TRBD1 (5 bases). Trimming cost V 4 bases and J 5 bases, with 8 bases left between them. Looked up from germline, CDR1 is SEHNR and CDR2 is FQNEAQ (reference sequence). CDR3 length equals 12 residues. This CDR3 reads CASSYRQETQYF. In DNA, the CDR3 is TGTGCCAGCAGCTACAGACAGGAGACCCAGTACTTC.